This T cell receptor (beta chain) was sequenced for a study of cytomegalovirus exposure and HLA in healthy donors. The study's findings and limits: When a later analysis compared HLA-associated TCR beta chains with equally common others, the HLA-associated chains turned out to be more clonally expanded and to have lower generation probabilities. Earlier analysis looked at TCR beta V segments, and most were productive about 87% or about 30% of the time. Links to common viral pathogens appeared, in a later analysis, for several of the most significant clusters.

Concerning this clone: Its antigen is currently unknown.

The PCR employed 60 Vbeta primers together with 13 Jbeta primers. The repertoire was sequenced with immunoSEQ multiplex PCR; TCRdb's copy has only in-frame clones and lacks some. This sample carries 100,000 to 150,000 clones, 78% of them seen once, and the ten largest clones take about 6%. The V end was cut by 0 bases, the J end by 4 bases, with 13 bases between. This CDR3 has 16 amino acids. CDR1 MNHEY and CDR2 SVGAGI come from the germline V gene. The TCR comes from a woman aged 40 to 55 in good health and CMV-seronegative. Sequencing was carried out using PBMCs. The chain uses TRBV6-5 and TRBJ2-1; D may be TRBD2 (5 bases). The DNA for the CDR3 is TGTGCCAGCAGTTACTCGAGGCTAGCCCGTTACAATGAGCAGTTCTTC. Protein product: CASSYSRLARYNEQFF.